This T cell receptor (beta chain) originates from a study of T-cell reconstitution after alpha-beta-depleted transplantation in children (dated by TCRdb to the mid-2010s). About the full investigation: Using TCR repertoire profiling, the study followed T-cell immune reconstitution in a quantitative way in children after TCRalphabeta/CD19-depleted allogeneic hematopoietic cell transplantation.

Comment on this clonotype: The specificity of this receptor is unknown. Per-nucleotide qualities are absent, and no much larger clonotype sits a single base away.

The method was PCR. Instrument used: Illumina HiSeq 2500. TCR library preparation used molecular barcoding, with unique molecular identifiers applied to normalize quantification of the TCRbeta repertoire. The raw public reads went through TCRdb reprocessing: fastp at Q25, MiXCR clone calling, in-frame beta chains kept. Here each entry gathers all rows of one CDR3 protein and keeps the most common genes and DNA. Within this sample are 45,000 to 70,000 distinct CDR3 sequences, with 44% of them counted one time only. The ten largest account for less than 98% of the sample. The germline V gene encodes CDR1 SGHTA and CDR2 FQGTGA. From cysteine to phenylalanine, the CDR3 is 15 amino acids long. The DNA shown is the 45-base CDR3, in frame from base 1. V is pared back by 5 bases and J by 0 bases, with 10 bases lying between the germline termini. Overall study results and their limits: In some patients, the high TCRbeta diversity seen at day 60 was put down to recipient T cells and intrathymic progenitors that had survived conditioning. Over subsequent months, a decline in hyperexpanded clone frequencies was noted, and after one year, T-cell counts and TCRbeta diversity were mostly ascribed to newly produced T cells. The apparently early alphabetaT-cell count recovery about two months after transplant was reportedly dependent on only several hundred rapidly expanded clones derived from non-depleted graft cells.

What this sample's treatment or condition label stands for: allogeneic hematopoietic cell transplantation with graft depleted of TCRalphabeta T cells and CD19 B cells. The transplant recipients were children given TCRalphabeta/CD19-depleted allogeneic hematopoietic cell grafts. The chain is encoded by TRBV7-3 joined to TRBJ2-2; the D gene is tentatively TRBD1 or TRBD2, each matching 5 bases. The sample consisted of PBMCs, mostly from graft donor cells, taken 360 days after TCRalphabeta/CD19-depleted stem cell transplant. The sequence came from a male patient younger than 18 who had a stem cell transplant for acute lymphoblastic leukemia, so the T cells may come from the graft donor. This receptor carries the CDR3 CASSQGPSNTGELFF. The sequenced DNA: TGTGCCAGCAGCCAGGGACCGTCGAACACCGGGGAGCTGTTTTTT.